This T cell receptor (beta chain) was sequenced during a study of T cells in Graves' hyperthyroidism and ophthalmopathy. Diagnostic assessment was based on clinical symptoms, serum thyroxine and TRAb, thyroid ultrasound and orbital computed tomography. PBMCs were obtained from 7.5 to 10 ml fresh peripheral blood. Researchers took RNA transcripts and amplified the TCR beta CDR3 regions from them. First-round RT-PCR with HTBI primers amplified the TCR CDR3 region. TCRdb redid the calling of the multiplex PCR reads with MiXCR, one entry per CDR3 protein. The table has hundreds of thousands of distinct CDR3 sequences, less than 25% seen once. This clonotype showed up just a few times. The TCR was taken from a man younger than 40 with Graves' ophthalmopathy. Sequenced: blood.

The DNA for the CDR3 is TGTGCCAGCAGCTTTGTCGTCGGAACAGGGAGAGAGACCCAGTACTTC. The encoded protein is CASSFVVGTGRETQYF. The chain has TRBV7-9 and TRBJ2-5; possibly TRBD1 for D (6 bases). Germline lookup yields CDR1 SEHNR and CDR2 FQNEAQ (reference sequence). The CDR3 runs to 16 residues. V shed 3 bases and J shed 4 bases, with 18 bases lying between them.